These 27 T cell receptor beta chains were sequenced from one sample in a study of early T cells in non-severe SARS-CoV-2 infection. TCRdb re-analysed the 5' RACE reads in MiXCR, keeping a single row per CDR3 protein. The sample records 50,000 or so distinct CDR3 sequences, about 4.6% being singletons. Sequenced sample: whole blood. Receptors were obtained from an adult who was a healthcare worker with PCR-confirmed SARS-CoV-2 infection or an uninfected control (not recorded which).

CDR3 DNA: TGTGCCATCAGTGAGGAGCGGAAGGGGTACAATGAGCAGTTCTTC. Protein product: CAISEERKGYNEQFF. The chain employs TRBV10-3 and TRBJ2-1; D possibly matches TRBD1 or TRBD2 (5 bases each). The CDR3 has 15 amino acids. CDR1 is ENHRY, CDR2 SYGVKD, per germline. Deletions cut 2 bases from V and 4 bases from J, with 12 bases between.

This clonotype was detected many times. The chain has TRBV19 and TRBJ1-5, with D possibly being TRBD1 (5 bases). Germline loops: CDR1 LNHDA, CDR2 SQIVND (reference sequence). The CDR3 covers 17 residues. The germline V and J ends were trimmed by 6 bases and 0 bases, with 18 bases remaining between them. CDR3 nucleotides: TGTGCCAGTAGCCTGACTCACGGCAGGGTTAGCAATCAGCCCCAGCATTTT. This sequence encodes CASSLTHGRVSNQPQHF.

In this sample, this clonotype turned up many times. This chain connects TRBV10-2 to TRBJ2-7, with TRBD1 identical over 9 bases. The CDR3 spans 16 residues. Germline CDR1 and CDR2: WSHSY and SAAADI. V was clipped by 6 bases and J by 2 bases; unmatched bases: 11. The CDR3 reads CASRDTGTGRTYEQYF. The CDR3 DNA sequence: TGCGCCAGCAGGGACACTGGGACAGGGAGGACCTACGAGCAGTACTTC.

This clonotype was counted once. A read error may explain this, as a much larger clone is one base away. The chain joins TRBV2 to TRBJ2-3; weak D call: TRBD2 (6 bases). This CDR3 has 14 amino acids. The V gene's germline CDR1 is SNHLY and CDR2 FYNNEI. The DNA of the CDR3 is TGTTCCACCAGGACTATAGGAAACACAGATACGCAGTATTTT. It codes for CSTRTIGNTDTQYF.

This clonotype has a count of ten or more. The chain employs TRBV11-2 and TRBJ2-7, with no clear D. The CDR3 loop spans 14 amino acids. CDR1 and CDR2 (germline): SGHAT, FQNNGV. Deletions cut 5 bases from V and 5 bases from J, with 16 bases between. The CDR3 here is CASSLSTNRNEQYF. In DNA form, the CDR3 reads TGTGCCAGCAGCCTCTCCACTAATCGGAACGAGCAGTACTTC. Based on the CDR3 plus reference TRBV11-2 and TRBJ2-7, the full variable domain is EAGVAQSPRYKIIEKRQSVAFWCNPISGHATLYWYQQILGQGPKLLIQFQNNGVVDDSQLPKDRFSAERLKGVDSTLKIQPAKLEDSAVYLCASSLSTNRNEQYFGPGTRLTVT.

This clonotype appeared many times. This chain links TRBV5-5 with TRBJ2-7; D unresolved. Trimming shortened V by 0 bases and J by 0 bases, and 13 bases separated the two germline ends. Germline assignment: CDR1 SGHKS and CDR2 YYEKEE (reference sequence). This CDR3 has 16 residues. The CDR3 region is CASSLVEIPSSYEQYF. As DNA, the CDR3 is TGTGCCAGCAGCTTGGTCGAGATCCCGAGCTCCTACGAGCAGTACTTC.

Ten or more counts support this clonotype. V usage is TRBV5-1 and J usage is TRBJ2-2; tentatively, D is TRBD2 (6 bases). The CDR3 is 15 residues long. Trimming took off 2 bases at V and 2 bases at J, with 10 bases between the two ends. Germline V gene lookup returns CDR1 SGHRS and CDR2 YFSETQ. The DNA of the CDR3 is TGCGCCAGCAGCTTTACCGGGACTAACACCGGGGAGCTGTTTTTT. This codes for CASSFTGTNTGELFF.

In its sample, this clonotype was seen many times. This chain joins TRBV6-2 or TRBV6-3 and TRBJ2-7, with no clear D. Trimming shortened V by 6 bases and J by 1 base, and 7 bases separated the two germline ends. The CDR3 has 12 amino acids. Germline-derived CDR1 and CDR2 are MNHEY and SVGEGT. In nucleotides, the CDR3 is TGTGCCAGCAGCGACATTTCCTACGAGCAGTACTTC. Encoded protein: CASSDISYEQYF.

The chain has TRBV29-1 and TRBJ2-2; D unresolved. Trimming stripped 4 bases from V and 0 bases from J, with 6 bases between. CDR3 length: 13 residues. Germline CDR1 SQVTM, CDR2 ANQGSEA. This CDR3 reads CSVVSTNTGELFF. CDR3 nucleotides: TGCAGCGTTGTCAGCACGAACACCGGGGAGCTGTTTTTT.

This clonotype was recorded many times. The chain's CDR3 is CASSLRGGLDIQYF. CDR3 DNA sequence: TGTGCCAGCAGCTTACGAGGGGGCCTGGACATTCAGTACTTC. This chain uses TRBV7-9 with TRBJ2-4; 7 nucleotides agree with TRBD1. CDR1 and CDR2 (germline): SEHNR, FQNEAQ (reference sequence). J gave up 8 bases and V 2 bases, and 6 bases lay outside the gene matches. The length of the CDR3 is 14 residues.

The sample holds many counts of this clonotype. The J gene is TRBJ1-6, the V gene TRBV5-8; D uncertain. Germline V gives CDR1 SGHTS, CDR2 YDEGEE. V was cut by 1 base and J by 8 bases, with 10 bases left in between. The CDR3 is 14 amino acids. The CDR3 region has the DNA TGTGCCAGCAGCTTGTCCGGGCTGGATTCACCCCTCCACTTT. Residues: CASSLSGLDSPLHF.

This clonotype has ten or more counts. The chain combines TRBV19 with TRBJ1-6, with a weak D call TRBD1 (6 bases). The germline V gene has CDR1 LNHDA and CDR2 SQIVND (reference sequence). Trimming pared 3 bases from V and 7 bases from J, leaving 10 bases between. The CDR3 contains 14 residues. The CDR3 spells CASSIQGRNSPLHF. The CDR3 DNA follows: TGTGCCAGTAGTATCCAGGGGAGGAATTCACCCCTCCACTTT.

J is TRBJ2-1 and V is TRBV5-1; D is possibly TRBD1 (6 bases). Germline values: CDR1 SGHRS, CDR2 YFSETQ. Trimming shortened V by 4 bases and J by 2 bases, and 16 bases separated the two germline ends. This CDR3 comprises 16 residues. CDR3 sequence (DNA): TGCGCCAGCAGCCTGGAAGGGGGACGGACCTACAATGAGCAGTTCTTC. Its translation: CASSLEGGRTYNEQFF.

This clonotype was counted ten times or more. J is TRBJ2-7 and V is TRBV20-1; maybe TRBD2 (6 bases). CDR1 and CDR2 from the germline V gene are DFQATT and SNEGSKA (reference sequence). The CDR3 is made up of 17 amino acids. The germline V and J ends were trimmed by 0 bases and 0 bases, with 18 bases remaining between them. This CDR3 is CSARDGSRGGNSYEQYF. The CDR3 DNA sequence: TGCAGTGCTAGAGATGGGTCTCGGGGCGGGAACTCCTACGAGCAGTACTTC.

This clonotype was seen only once. Possible read error: a much larger clone is one base away. The CDR3 does not end in the conserved phenylalanine or tryptophan, so this is likely a read error. This CDR3 reads CASSYKGEQYS. In DNA, the CDR3 is TGTGCCAGCAGCTACAAAGGCGAGCAGTACTCC. This chain joins TRBV7-9 and TRBJ2-7; D remains unclear. The germline CDR1 and CDR2 sequences are SEHNR and FQNEAQ (reference sequence). V gave up 4 bases and J gave up 6 bases, with 7 bases separating them. The length of the CDR3 is 11 residues.

This chain joins TRBV10-3 and TRBJ2-7, with 9 bases fitting TRBD2. J gave up 2 bases and V 10 bases, and 3 bases lay outside the gene matches. The V gene's germline CDR1 is ENHRY and CDR2 SYGVKD. The CDR3 is 12 amino acids. CDR3 protein: CATLAGTYEQYF. The CDR3, as DNA: TGTGCCACCCTAGCGGGGACCTACGAGCAGTACTTC.

This clonotype has only a few counts. The chain has TRBV7-9 and TRBJ1-1; D is unresolved. Germline V gene lookup returns CDR1 SEHNR and CDR2 FQNEAQ (reference sequence). The V end was cut by 4 bases, the J end by 2 bases, with 11 bases between. The CDR3 is made up of 14 amino acids. The CDR3: CASSSLKINTEAFF. The DNA of the CDR3 is TGTGCCAGCAGCTCCCTAAAGATAAACACTGAAGCTTTCTTT.

There are many counts of this clonotype. The chain uses TRBV11-2 and TRBJ2-1, with TRBD2 matching 7 bases. The CDR3 spans 12 residues. The junction had 8 bases not matched to a gene; V was cut back by 3 bases and J by 15 bases. Germline-derived CDR1 and CDR2 are SGHAT and FQNNGV. CDR3 sequence: CASSFSGLAVFF. CDR3 DNA: TGTGCCAGCAGCTTTTCAGGGCTAGCGGTGTTCTTC.

This clonotype was seen repeatedly, ten times or more. The chain links TRBV13 to TRBJ2-3; D gene unclear. The V end lost 0 bases, the J end lost 2 bases, and 12 bases lay between the germline ends. Germline V gives CDR1 PRHDT, CDR2 FYEKMQ (reference sequence). CDR3 length equals 16 residues. This CDR3 is CASSLGMTSPTDTQYF. Written as DNA, the CDR3 is TGTGCCAGCAGCTTAGGCATGACCAGCCCCACAGATACGCAGTATTTT.

This clonotype was recorded many times. The CDR3 sequence is CASLTSGGDTQYF. CDR3 DNA: TGTGCTAGCTTAACTAGCGGGGGAGATACGCAGTATTTT. The chain is built from TRBV7-2 and TRBJ2-3; TRBD2 matches at 11 bases. The germline V gene encodes CDR1 SGHTA and CDR2 FQGNSA. CDR3 length: 13 amino acids.

This clonotype showed up many times. This chain joins TRBV6-1 and TRBJ1-1; no reliable D call. V was pared by 3 bases and J by 7 bases, with 9 bases between. The CDR3 spans 12 residues. Germline loops: CDR1 MNHNS, CDR2 SASEGT. CDR3 loop: CASSDRPVEAFF. CDR3 nucleotide sequence: TGTGCCAGCAGTGACAGGCCAGTTGAAGCTTTCTTT.

This clonotype has at least ten counts. The V gene is TRBV20-1, the J gene TRBJ1-1; a possible D gene is TRBD1 (5 bases). Germline CDR1 DFQATT, CDR2 SNEGSKA (reference sequence). This CDR3 region has 14 residues. The germline V and J ends were trimmed by 0 bases and 5 bases, with 13 bases remaining between them. The CDR3 sequence: CSARDRQGWTEAFF. CDR3 nucleotide sequence: TGCAGTGCTAGAGATAGGCAGGGTTGGACTGAAGCTTTCTTT.

The V and J genes are TRBV6-1 and TRBJ2-3; D gene unclear. The CDR3 totals 10 residues. The germline V gene has CDR1 MNHNS and CDR2 SASEGT. Trimming pared 8 bases from V and 14 bases from J, leaving 14 bases between. In DNA, the CDR3 is TGTGCCAGCGCCCTTAACCTGGTGTATTTT. This sequence encodes CASALNLVYF.

The table lists this clonotype with many counts. The CDR3 DNA follows: TGCAGTGCTAGAGGTAGCGGGGGGACCCGAGATGAGCAGTTCTTC. It codes for CSARGSGGTRDEQFF. J is TRBJ2-1 and V is TRBV20-1; 10 bases agree with TRBD2. Germline CDR1 DFQATT, CDR2 SNEGSKA (reference sequence). With 1 base clipped from V and 8 bases from J, the junction kept 8 bases outside the gene matches. There are 15 residues in the CDR3.

This clonotype was seen ten or more times. V usage is TRBV19 and J usage is TRBJ2-2; D not resolved. Trimming left V 3 bases short and J 1 base short, with 9 bases between. The CDR3 loop spans 15 amino acids. CDR1 LNHDA and CDR2 SQIVND come from the germline V gene (reference sequence). CDR3 sequence reads: CASSIFGQNTGELFF. CDR3 DNA: TGTGCCAGTAGTATTTTTGGGCAGAACACCGGGGAGCTGTTTTTT.

This clonotype was seen ten or more times. The chain couples TRBV5-1 to TRBJ2-3; D gene unclear. Trimming left V 0 bases short and J 8 bases short, with 10 bases between. This CDR3 spans 13 amino acids. Germline lookup yields CDR1 SGHRS and CDR2 YFSETQ. The CDR3 nucleotides are TGCGCCAGCAGCTTGGCGGACCTAAGTACGCAGTATTTT. As protein: CASSLADLSTQYF. The full variable domain, completed using reference TRBV5-1 and TRBJ2-3, is KAGVTQTPRYLIKTRGQQVTLSCSPISGHRSVSWYQQTPGQGLQFLFEYFSETQRNKGNFPGRFSGRQFSNSRSEMNVSTLELGDSALYLCASSLADLSTQYFGPGTRLTVL.

The chain combines TRBV28 with TRBJ2-7, with 11 positions matching TRBD2. Losses at the gene ends were 2 bases for V and 1 base for J; bases not matched to a gene: 7. The CDR3 loop spans 17 amino acids. CDR1 is MDHEN and CDR2 is SYDVKM in the germline V gene. CDR3 sequence: CASSLGPGLADSYEQYF. The CDR3 bases are TGTGCCAGCAGTTTAGGGCCGGGACTAGCGGATTCCTACGAGCAGTACTTC.